Shown below are 27 T cell receptor beta chains from a single sample sequenced in a study of CXCR3-negative and CXCR3-positive naive CD8 T cells. Study-wide results and limits: Compared with CXCR3-negative naive cells, CXCR3-positive naive cells showed more hydrophobic TRB CDR3s.

These TCRs' antigens remain unknown. The libraries of TRB cDNA were prepared using 5' RACE with UMI labels. Following a re-call of the 5' RACE reads, TCRdb has one entry per CDR3 protein and lacks DNA. The ten top clones account for 0.5% to 0.55%, within a sample of tens of thousands of distinct CDR3 sequences. Sequenced input: naive CXCR3+ CD8+ T cells from blood. Subset given: CD45RO-CCR7+CD27+CD95- naive CD8+ T cells expressing CXCR3 (TNR3+). The source is a human donor in good health. Some clones in this sample may be carry-over from other donors' samples.

This CDR3 is CSVVVGNYNEQFF. The J gene is TRBJ2-1, the V gene TRBV29-1. The CDR3 has 13 residues. Per germline, CDR1 SQVTM and CDR2 ANQGSEA.

The chain employs TRBV28 and TRBJ2-1; TCRdb designates TRBD1, a call that cannot be tested without DNA. This CDR3 has 16 residues. Looked up from germline, CDR1 is MDHEN and CDR2 is SYDVKM. The CDR3 loop is CASSFTHDRGHNEQFF.

The chain has TRBV2 and TRBJ1-5. CDR1 and CDR2 (germline): SNHLY, FYNNEI. CDR3 length: 14 amino acids. CDR3 residues: CASSEGRSDQPQHF.

The CDR3 is CASSSSTGVNTEAFF. V gene TRBV7-2 combines with J gene TRBJ1-1; no DNA is available, so the TRBD1 call from TCRdb remains unchecked. The CDR3 is made up of 15 amino acids. Germline CDR1 SGHTA, CDR2 FQGNSA.

The chain carries TRBV29-1 and TRBJ2-5; lacking DNA, the TRBD2 call made by TCRdb goes unchecked. The CDR3 has 17 amino acids. The V gene's germline CDR1 is SQVTM and CDR2 ANQGSEA. The CDR3: CSVEDWGSGASGETQYF.

J is TRBJ2-1 and V is TRBV28; TCRdb outputs TRBD2, but without DNA this stays unchecked. The CDR3 extends over 17 amino acids. Looked up from germline, CDR1 is MDHEN and CDR2 is SYDVKM. The CDR3 sequence is CASSSVDLLKSYNEQFF. The whole variable domain, filled in from reference TRBV28 and TRBJ2-1, reads DVKVTQSSRYLVKRTGEKVFLECVQDMDHENMFWYRQDPGLGLRLIYFSYDVKMKEKGDIPEGYSVSREKKERFSLILESASTNQTSMYLCASSSVDLLKSYNEQFFGPGTRLTVL.

The genes are TRBV4-1 and TRBJ2-7; the D call of TRBD1 rests on TCRdb alone, since no DNA is present to check it. CDR1 is MGHRA and CDR2 is YSYEKL in the germline V gene. The CDR3 is 13 residues long. The CDR3: CASSGTGDHEQYF.

The V gene is TRBV11-2, the J gene TRBJ2-1; TCRdb names TRBD1, which stays unverified in the absence of DNA. This CDR3 comprises 19 residues. Germline V gives CDR1 SGHAT, CDR2 FQNNGV. The CDR3 loop is CASRQGLLQGAPIDNEQFF.

The chain employs TRBV20-1 and TRBJ2-5. Germline CDR1 is DFQATT and CDR2 is SNEGSKA (reference sequence). This CDR3 has 14 amino acids. CDR3 region: CSARQIWAQETQYF.

The chain has TRBV14 and TRBJ2-7; TCRdb names TRBD2, which stays unverified in the absence of DNA. Germline CDR1 and CDR2: SGHDN and FVKESK. CDR3 size: 15 residues. CDR3 sequence: CASSQEESPTYEQYF.

V gene TRBV6-1 combines with J gene TRBJ2-7. Germline CDR1 MNHNS, CDR2 SASEGT. CDR3 length equals 13 residues. The CDR3 loop is CASSEWAGYEQYF.

The rearrangement uses TRBV27 and TRBJ2-7. This CDR3 region has 16 residues. From germline, CDR1 is MNHEY and CDR2 SMNVEV (reference sequence). CDR3 residues: CASSLSKNRGLYEQYF.

The chain employs TRBV11-2 and TRBJ2-7; TCRdb selects TRBD1, and the lack of DNA leaves this call unchecked. The CDR3 spans 13 residues. Germline V CDR1 and CDR2: SGHAT, FQNNGV. The CDR3 region is CASRKTGSYEQYF.

The chain links TRBV28 to TRBJ2-2; TCRdb's assignment of TRBD1 cannot be checked, as there is no DNA. The CDR3 extends over 16 amino acids. Looked up from germline, CDR1 is MDHEN and CDR2 is SYDVKM. This CDR3 reads CASSPTGLNWGGELFF.

This sequence joins TRBV28 and TRBJ2-5; as DNA is missing, the TRBD2 call by TCRdb cannot be tested. The CDR3 is 15 amino acids. CDR1 is MDHEN, CDR2 SYDVKM, per germline. CDR3 sequence reads: CASTLSLARQETQYF. Combining the CDR3 with reference TRBV28 and TRBJ2-5 gives the whole variable domain DVKVTQSSRYLVKRTGEKVFLECVQDMDHENMFWYRQDPGLGLRLIYFSYDVKMKEKGDIPEGYSVSREKKERFSLILESASTNQTSMYLCASTLSLARQETQYFGPGTRLLVL.

The CDR3: CASSSSQVTDTQYF. The chain recombines TRBV12-3 or TRBV12-4 with TRBJ2-3; TCRdb's assignment of TRBD2 cannot be checked, as there is no DNA. This CDR3 has 14 residues.

This rearrangement joins TRBV27 to TRBJ2-7. From germline, CDR1 is MNHEY and CDR2 SMNVEV (reference sequence). The CDR3 has 16 residues. This CDR3 is CASSDPRQIYLYEQYF.

The genes are TRBV5-1 and TRBJ2-1; the D call of TRBD1 rests on TCRdb alone, since no DNA is present to check it. In germline, CDR1 is SGHRS, CDR2 YFSETQ. The CDR3 contains 13 residues. The CDR3 spells CASSLTGALEQFF.

CDR3 loop: CASRRLAASYEQYF. The rearrangement uses TRBV28 and TRBJ2-7; TCRdb outputs TRBD2, but without DNA this stays unchecked. This CDR3 is built from 14 residues. Germline V gives CDR1 MDHEN, CDR2 SYDVKM.

V and J are TRBV7-9 and TRBJ2-3; lacking DNA, the TRBD1 call made by TCRdb goes unchecked. The CDR3 loop spans 16 amino acids. Looked up from germline, CDR1 is SEHNR and CDR2 is FQNEAQ (reference sequence). The CDR3 region is CASSFPVTTSTDTQYF.

This chain links TRBV13 with TRBJ1-5; TCRdb reports TRBD1, a call that lacks DNA to check it against. The CDR3 is made up of 15 amino acids. Germline V gene lookup returns CDR1 PRHDT and CDR2 FYEKMQ (reference sequence). The CDR3 reads CASSSAGDPNQPQHF.

The chain couples TRBV29-1 to TRBJ2-2. The CDR3 runs 12 residues. Germline V gene lookup returns CDR1 SQVTM and CDR2 ANQGSEA. The CDR3 sequence: CSVQPYTGELFF.

The V and J genes are TRBV5-1 and TRBJ1-1. This CDR3 region has 13 residues. Germline CDR1 SGHRS, CDR2 YFSETQ. The CDR3 loop reads CASSPTGNTEAFF. The full variable domain, with the rest looked up from reference TRBV5-1 and TRBJ1-1, is KAGVTQTPRYLIKTRGQQVTLSCSPISGHRSVSWYQQTPGQGLQFLFEYFSETQRNKGNFPGRFSGRQFSNSRSEMNVSTLELGDSALYLCASSPTGNTEAFFGQGTRLTVV.

The chain recombines TRBV2 with TRBJ2-1. Germline lookup yields CDR1 SNHLY and CDR2 FYNNEI. The CDR3 runs to 12 residues. CDR3 region: CASKGSYNEQFF.

This sequence joins TRBV24-1 and TRBJ2-2. Germline CDR1 reads KGHDR; CDR2 reads SFDVKD. CDR3 length: 15 residues. CDR3 region: CATSVSATNTGELFF.

The V gene is TRBV7-6, the J gene TRBJ1-3; there is no DNA to check the TCRdb D call of TRBD1. The germline gives CDR1 SGHVS, CDR2 FNYEAQ. The CDR3 runs to 16 residues. The CDR3 reads CASNLSTGDAGNTIYF.

The chain is built from TRBV6-4 and TRBJ2-3; the D call of TRBD1 rests on TCRdb alone, since no DNA is present to check it. Germline CDR1 is MRHNA and CDR2 is SNTAGT. The CDR3 spans 15 residues. CDR3 in amino acids: CASSDSRGDTDTQYF.